The sample holds one count of the clone carrying this T cell receptor beta chain. This entry belongs to a study of preoperative IRX-2 immunotherapy in early breast cancer. The ends lost 8 bases at V and 8 bases at J; junction bases unmatched: 17. Per the germline V gene, CDR1 is MNHGY and CDR2 is SAAAGT. There are 16 residues in the CDR3. Stated treatment: preoperative locoregional IRX-2 cytokine immunotherapy. Here immunoSEQ multiplex PCR was the method, and the copy in TCRdb shows in-frame clones only, minus some. This table has around 30,000 clones, roughly four fifths appearing once. The TCR comes from a human donor with breast cancer. Source: lymph node tissue, taken from a patient treated with IRX-2 immunotherapy. V usage is TRBV6-8 and J usage is TRBJ1-2, with 10 bases fitting TRBD1. CDR3 sequence (DNA): TGTGCCAGCGGGCCCCGGGACAGGGGCATCCCGGACGGCTACACCTTC. Translating it yields CASGPRDRGIPDGYTF.